This T cell receptor (beta chain) emerged from a study of identical twins' blood T cells. Turning to the study itself: Roughly 50 million reads came from 12 libraries, six alpha, six beta.

CDR3 size: 15 residues. V shed 5 bases, J shed 7 bases, and the junction held 12 bases outside the gene matches. Germline V gene sequence: CDR1 SGHAT, CDR2 FQNNGV. The sample holds a few counts of this clonotype. What it recognizes is unknown. Findings and limits, study-wide: Twins reportedly had markedly more similar V usage than unrelated donors, even among out-of-frame TCRbeta clonotypes.

Per the authors' pipeline: Each donor had about 90,000 to nearly 550,000 clonotypes. TCRdb passed the 5' RACE reads through MiXCR, listing each CDR3 protein once. These V and J calls are TCRdb output, not the study's own analysis. The sample holds 400,000 or so distinct CDR3 sequences, 28% seen once. The V and J genes are TRBV11-2 and TRBJ2-7; the match to TRBD1 covers 9 bases. The TCR originated in a woman between 18 and 55 years old in good health. The sequenced sample consisted of PBMCs. The CDR3 nucleotides read TGTGCCAGCAGCCCCGCCGGGACAGGGTGGTGGGAGCAGTACTTC. This sequence encodes CASSPAGTGWWEQYF.